This TCR beta chain was sequenced for a study of regulatory T cells in long-lasting Graves disease. Study results and caveats: Persistent Graves' cases showed lower TCR diversity than newly diagnosed cases. Persistent patients had a count of shared public clonotypes (approximately 3,000) that exceeded that of new patients (approximately 1,000).

Time point described: persistent/refractory GD, antithyroid drugs over 5 years with positive TRAb. PBMCs were the source of the RNA used for TCR sequencing. Diagnosing Graves' disease relied on the American Thyroid Association guidelines. Patients were from an endocrinology department in Xi'an, China. Through Arm-PCR of CDR3 regions and iRepertoire HTBI primers, TCR beta libraries were built. Via MiXCR, TCRdb re-called the multiplex PCR reads, giving one row per CDR3 protein. Of about 660,000 distinct CDR3 sequences detected, about 32% appear once; the ten largest clones hold around 42%. In regard to this clonotype: Its target is not known.

The sequenced sample was peripheral blood mononuclear cells (PBMCs), obtained when the disease was refractory, from a patient treated with antithyroid drugs. This sequence originates from a female donor with Graves disease.

The CDR3 here is CATHRDRRVGYGYTF. In DNA, the CDR3 is TGTGCCACCCACCGGGACAGGAGGGTCGGCTATGGCTACACCTTC. This chain links TRBV19 with TRBJ1-2, with 8 bases aligning to TRBD1. Trimming at V came to 10 bases and at J to 4 bases, leaving 14 bases not matched to a gene. CDR1 and CDR2 (germline): LNHDA, SQIVND (reference sequence). The CDR3 totals 15 residues.